This T cell receptor (beta chain) stems from a study of T cells in Graves' hyperthyroidism and ophthalmopathy (dated by TCRdb to between 2017 and 2020). Notes on the research overall: Peripheral blood was sampled at the time of initial diagnosis, prior to any treatment. Whether ophthalmopathy could be predicted prospectively was tested in an independent validation cohort made up of 18 to 20 hyperthyroidism patients plus 17 patients who later progressed to ophthalmopathy. In more than five Graves' hyperthyroidism patients, the study also compared T-cell repertoires from thyroid tissue with T-cell repertoires from blood. The paper describes TCR Vbeta CDR3 sequencing of 120 to 150 peripheral blood samples, made up of around 41 ophthalmopathy patients, around 73 hyperthyroidism patients and about 17 progressor patients. The roughly 99 discovery patients were divided at random into training and test sets in a 7:3 ratio. Once sampling was done, hyperthyroidism patients were given methimazole at a starting dose of 30 mg daily, whereas ophthalmopathy patients were given high-dose intravenous methylprednisolone. TCR V-J signatures able to tell the groups apart were searched for in a discovery cohort of more than 90 patients, of whom under 45 had Graves' ophthalmopathy and roughly 59 had stable Graves' hyperthyroidism.

Results the study describes overall, beyond this receptor: Most expanded thyroid clonotypes (frequency above 0.001) were also found in blood, which suggests that blood repertoires may mirror thyroid immune responses. In validation, the model predicted progression to ophthalmopathy a median of about 5.9 months before onset, with approximately 68% sensitivity and roughly 79% specificity. Sample size was not statistically predetermined, and investigators were not blinded to group allocation. A 13 V-J signature model separated ophthalmopathy from stable hyperthyroidism, with nearly 90% sensitivity and roughly 82% specificity in cross-validation and 80%/75% in testing.

The CDR3 contains 13 residues, cysteine and phenylalanine counted. The sequence is cut down to CDR3 DNA, 39 bases in frame from base 1. Via the germline V gene, CDR1 is MDHEN and CDR2 SYDVKM. V drops 6 bases and J drops 12 bases, leaving 18 bases in between. A patient counted as having stable Graves' hyperthyroidism if no progression to ophthalmopathy occurred over 18 months of follow-up. The hyperthyroidism patients were between 18 and 65 years old and newly diagnosed, with a disease duration of less than 2 months. The study excluded patients with uncontrolled infections, other autoimmune diseases, pregnancy or lactation. Diagnoses were based on clinical symptoms, serum thyroxine and TRAb, thyroid ultrasound and orbital computed tomography. Ficoll-Paque density gradient centrifugation was used to isolate PBMCs from around 10 ml of fresh peripheral blood. Total RNA was extracted with Trizol reagent, and quality was checked on an Agilent 2100 Bioanalyzer.

The sample holds a few counts of this clonotype. The antigen it recognizes is unknown. Base-call qualities are not available, and no considerably larger clone is one nucleotide away. The TCR beta CDR3 regions were amplified from RNA transcripts. The TCR CDR3 was subjected to a first round of RT-PCR using the HTBI primer set and the Qiagen OneStep RT-PCR kit. Libraries were constructed in a second round of multiplex PCR, after which size selection and purification were performed. Libraries were sequenced paired-end with 100 bp reads on an Illumina HiSeq2000. Turning to the authors' computational methods: SOAPnuke was used to process the raw data, throwing out any read that contained adapters or uncalled bases, had a mean Phred below 15, or lacked an exact constant-primer or identifier match. High-quality paired reads were merged with COPE v1.2.5, and unique nucleotide sequences were defined as clonotypes. MiTCR v1.1 was used to align the clonotypes against IMGT TRBV, TRBD and TRBJ reference segments. The analysis was restricted to V-J combinations with a frequency above 0.0001, which together covered over 99% of the repertoires. A TCS score was defined as the ratio of F50 (clonal expansion) to E x V (chaos), with BLOSUM62-based TCRdist applied between CDR3 peptides within each V-J. Welch's t-statistics and random forest reduced roughly 500 V-J features to some 14, which were used in a naive Bayes classifier (R e1071). TCRdb itself trimmed the public reads at Q25 with fastp, ran MiXCR and retained productive beta chains. Here each entry gathers all rows of one CDR3 protein and keeps the most common genes and DNA. In this record, the V and J calls reflect TCRdb's handling and not the investigators' own analysis. The sample data list more than 600,000 distinct CDR3 sequences, and about a sixth of these were observed just once. Under 10% of the sample belongs to the ten largest clones.

This clonotype was sampled from a man younger than 30 with Graves' hyperthyroidism. The rearranged chain carries TRBV28 and TRBJ2-1, with the D segment identity uncertain. Material for sequencing was blood. In nucleotide form, the sequence is TGTGCCAGCAGCAAAGACTCCGAACGATGGCAGTTCTTC. This encodes CASSKDSERWQFF.